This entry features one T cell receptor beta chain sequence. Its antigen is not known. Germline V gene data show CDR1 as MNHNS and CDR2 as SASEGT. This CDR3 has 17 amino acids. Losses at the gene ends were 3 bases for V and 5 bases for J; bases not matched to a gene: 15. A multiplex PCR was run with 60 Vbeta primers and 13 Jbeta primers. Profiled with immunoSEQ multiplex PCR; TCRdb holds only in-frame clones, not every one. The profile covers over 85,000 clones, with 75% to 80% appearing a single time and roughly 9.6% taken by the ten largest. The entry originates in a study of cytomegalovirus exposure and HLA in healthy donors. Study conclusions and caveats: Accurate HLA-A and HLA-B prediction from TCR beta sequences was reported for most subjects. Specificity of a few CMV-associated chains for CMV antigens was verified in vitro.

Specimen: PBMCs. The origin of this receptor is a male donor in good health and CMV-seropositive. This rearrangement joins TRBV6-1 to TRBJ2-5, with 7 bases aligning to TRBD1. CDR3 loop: CASSDLQATGLLETQYF. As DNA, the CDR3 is TGTGCCAGCAGTGATCTCCAGGCGACAGGGCTGCTGGAGACCCAGTACTTC.